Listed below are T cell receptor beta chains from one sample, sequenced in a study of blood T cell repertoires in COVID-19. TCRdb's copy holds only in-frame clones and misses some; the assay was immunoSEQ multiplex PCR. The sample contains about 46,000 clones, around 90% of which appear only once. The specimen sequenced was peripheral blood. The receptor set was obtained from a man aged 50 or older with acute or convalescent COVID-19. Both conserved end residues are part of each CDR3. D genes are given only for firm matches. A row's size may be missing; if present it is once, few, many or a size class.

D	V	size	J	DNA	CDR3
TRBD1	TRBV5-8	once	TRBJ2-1	TGTGCCAGCCGCAGGGGGAATGAGCAGTTCTTC	CASRRGNEQFF
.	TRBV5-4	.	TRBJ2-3	TGTGCCAGCAGCCTGTCGGCGGGCCGCACAGATACGCAGTATTTT	CASSLSAGRTDTQYF
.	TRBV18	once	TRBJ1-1	TGTGCCAGCTCAGAGGGACTGACTAACACTGAAGCTTTCTTT	CASSEGLTNTEAFF
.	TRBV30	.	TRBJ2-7	TGTGCCTGGGAACAGAGCTACGAGCAGTACTTC	CAWEQSYEQYF
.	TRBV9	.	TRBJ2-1	TGTGCCAGCAGCGCGACTTTGGATGAGCAGTTCTTC	CASSATLDEQFF
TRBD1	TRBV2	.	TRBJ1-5	TGTGCCAGCAGGGAAGCCAAGAACAGGGGTGATCAGCCCCAGCATTTT	CASREAKNRGDQPQHF
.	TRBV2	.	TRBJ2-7	TGTGCCAGCAGTGCTGCGGGCCCCAGCTACGAGAAGCAGTACTTC	CASSAAGPSYEKQYF
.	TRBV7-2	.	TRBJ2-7	TGTGCCAGCAGCTTAGCTAGTGTGAACGAGCAGTACTTC	CASSLASVNEQYF
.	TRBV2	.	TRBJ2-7	TGTGCCAGCGGCTCAGGGGCAAGGGAGCAGTACTTC	CASGSGAREQYF
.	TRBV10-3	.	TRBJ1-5	TGTGCCATCAGTGAGTTGGCAGATAATAATCAGCCCCAGCATTTT	CAISELADNNQPQHF
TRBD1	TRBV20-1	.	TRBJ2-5	TGCAGTGCTAGTTGGGACAGGGTCGAGACCCAGTACTTC	CSASWDRVETQYF
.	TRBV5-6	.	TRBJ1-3	TGTGCCAGCAGCTTGGCGTCAGGCTCTGGAAACACCATATATTTT	CASSLASGSGNTIYF
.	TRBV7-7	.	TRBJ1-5	TGTGCCAGCAGCTCCTCCCGGGGGGGGACAACTAACAATCAGCCCCAGCATTTT	CASSSSRGGTTNNQPQHF
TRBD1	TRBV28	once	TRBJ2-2	TGTGCCAGCATTCGCGGACAGGGGCAAAGCGGGGACACCGGGGAGCTGTTTTTT	CASIRGQGQSGDTGELFF
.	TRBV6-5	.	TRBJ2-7	TGTGCCAGCCGGGGGACTTTTAGCTCCTACGAGCAGTACTTC	CASRGTFSSYEQYF
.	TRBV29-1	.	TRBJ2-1	TGCAGCGTTGGCCAGGACTCCTACAATGAGCAGTTCTTC	CSVGQDSYNEQFF